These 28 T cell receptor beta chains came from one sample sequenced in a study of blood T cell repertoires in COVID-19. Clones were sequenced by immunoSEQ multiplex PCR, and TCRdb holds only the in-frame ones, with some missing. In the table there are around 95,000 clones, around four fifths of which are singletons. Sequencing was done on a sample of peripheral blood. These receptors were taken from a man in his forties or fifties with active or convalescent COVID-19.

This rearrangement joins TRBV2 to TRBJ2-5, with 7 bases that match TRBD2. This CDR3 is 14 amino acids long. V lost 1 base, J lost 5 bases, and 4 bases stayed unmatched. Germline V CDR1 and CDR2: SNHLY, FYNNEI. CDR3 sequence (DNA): TGTGCCAGCAGTGAAGGACTAGCCAGGGAGACCCAGTACTTC. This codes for CASSEGLARETQYF.

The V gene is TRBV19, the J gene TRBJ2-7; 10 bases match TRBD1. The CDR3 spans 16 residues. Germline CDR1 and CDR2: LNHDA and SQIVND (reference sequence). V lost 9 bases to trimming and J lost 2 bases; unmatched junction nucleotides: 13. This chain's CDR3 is CASTAGQGSMTYEQYF. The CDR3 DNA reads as TGTGCCAGCACGGCGGGACAGGGGTCGATGACCTACGAGCAGTACTTC.

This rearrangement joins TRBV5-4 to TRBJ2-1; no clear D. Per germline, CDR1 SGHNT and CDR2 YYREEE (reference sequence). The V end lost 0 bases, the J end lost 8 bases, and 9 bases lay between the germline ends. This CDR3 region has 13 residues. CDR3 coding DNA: TGTGCCAGCAGCTTGGAGCCCCGGGATGAGCAGTTCTTC. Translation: CASSLEPRDEQFF. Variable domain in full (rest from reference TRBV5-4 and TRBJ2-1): ETGVTQSPTHLIKTRGQQVTLRCSSQSGHNTVSWYQQALGQGPQFIFQYYREEENGRGNFPPRFSGLQFPNYSSELNVNALELDDSALYLCASSLEPRDEQFFGPGTRLTVL.

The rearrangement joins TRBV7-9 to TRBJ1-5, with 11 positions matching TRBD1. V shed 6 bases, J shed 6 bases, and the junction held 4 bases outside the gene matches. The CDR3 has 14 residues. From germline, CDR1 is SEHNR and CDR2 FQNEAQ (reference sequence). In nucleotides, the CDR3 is TGTGCCAGCAGTTCCGGGACAGGGGGTCAGCCCCAGCATTTT. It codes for CASSSGTGGQPQHF.

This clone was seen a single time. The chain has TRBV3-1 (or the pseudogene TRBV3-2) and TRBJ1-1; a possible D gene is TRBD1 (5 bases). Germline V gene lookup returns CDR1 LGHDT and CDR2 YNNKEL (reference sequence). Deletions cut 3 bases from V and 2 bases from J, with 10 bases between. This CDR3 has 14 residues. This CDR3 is CASSQGGKNTEAFF. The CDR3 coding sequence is TGTGCCAGCAGCCAGGGGGGGAAAAACACTGAAGCTTTCTTT.

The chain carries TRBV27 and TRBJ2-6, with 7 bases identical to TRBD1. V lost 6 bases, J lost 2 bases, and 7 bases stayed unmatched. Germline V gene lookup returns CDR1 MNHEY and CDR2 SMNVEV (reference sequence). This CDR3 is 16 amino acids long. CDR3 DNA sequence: TGTGCCAGCAGGAGAGGGACAGTAACTGGGGCCAACGTCCTGACTTTC. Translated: CASRRGTVTGANVLTF.

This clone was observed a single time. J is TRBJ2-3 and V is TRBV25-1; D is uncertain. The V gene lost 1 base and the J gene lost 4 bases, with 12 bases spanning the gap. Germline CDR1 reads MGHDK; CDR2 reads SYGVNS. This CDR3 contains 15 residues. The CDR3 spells CASSELNWSSDTQYF. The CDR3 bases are TGTGCCAGCAGTGAATTAAACTGGTCATCAGATACGCAGTATTTT.

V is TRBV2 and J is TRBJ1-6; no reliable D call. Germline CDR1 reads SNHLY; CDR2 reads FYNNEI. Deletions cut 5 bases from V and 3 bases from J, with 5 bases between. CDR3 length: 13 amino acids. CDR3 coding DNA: TGTGCCAGCAGTCAGAACTATAATTCACCCCTCCACTTT. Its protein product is CASSQNYNSPLHF.

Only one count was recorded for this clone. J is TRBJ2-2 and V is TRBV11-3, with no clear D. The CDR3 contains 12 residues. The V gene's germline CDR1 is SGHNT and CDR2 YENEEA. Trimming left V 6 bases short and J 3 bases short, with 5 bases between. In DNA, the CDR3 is TGTGCCAGCAGTCAGTACACCGGGGAGCTGTTTTTT. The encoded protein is CASSQYTGELFF.

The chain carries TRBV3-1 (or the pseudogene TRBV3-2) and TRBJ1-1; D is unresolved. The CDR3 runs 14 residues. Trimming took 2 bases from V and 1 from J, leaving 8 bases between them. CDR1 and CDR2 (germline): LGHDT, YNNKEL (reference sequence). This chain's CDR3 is CASSQQATNTEAFF. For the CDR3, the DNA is TGTGCCAGCAGCCAACAGGCTACGAACACTGAAGCTTTCTTT.

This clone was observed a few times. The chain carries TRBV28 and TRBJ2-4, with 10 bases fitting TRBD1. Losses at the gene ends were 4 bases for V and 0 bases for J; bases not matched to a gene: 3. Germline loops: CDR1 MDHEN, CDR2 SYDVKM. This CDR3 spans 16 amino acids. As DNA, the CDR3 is TGTGCCAGCAGTTCCTGGACAGGGGGAGCCAAAAACATTCAGTACTTC. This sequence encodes CASSSWTGGAKNIQYF.

This CDR3 is CASSLSPNTDTQYF. The DNA of the CDR3 is TGTGCCAGCAGTTTATCCCCAAACACAGATACGCAGTATTTT. V and J are TRBV28 and TRBJ2-3; D gene ambiguous. The V and J ends lost 1 base and 2 bases respectively, with 7 bases between them. The CDR3 length is 14 residues. Looked up from germline, CDR1 is MDHEN and CDR2 is SYDVKM.

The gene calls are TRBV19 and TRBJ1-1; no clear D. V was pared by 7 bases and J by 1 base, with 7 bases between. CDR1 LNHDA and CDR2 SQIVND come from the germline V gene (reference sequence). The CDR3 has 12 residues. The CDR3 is CASTRQNTEAFF. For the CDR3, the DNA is TGTGCCAGTACCAGACAGAACACTGAAGCTTTCTTT.

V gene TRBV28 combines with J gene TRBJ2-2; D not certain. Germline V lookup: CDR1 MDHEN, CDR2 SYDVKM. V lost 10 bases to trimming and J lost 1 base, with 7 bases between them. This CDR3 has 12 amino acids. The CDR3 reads CATRQNTGELFF. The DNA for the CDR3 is TGTGCCACCAGACAGAACACCGGGGAGCTGTTTTTT.

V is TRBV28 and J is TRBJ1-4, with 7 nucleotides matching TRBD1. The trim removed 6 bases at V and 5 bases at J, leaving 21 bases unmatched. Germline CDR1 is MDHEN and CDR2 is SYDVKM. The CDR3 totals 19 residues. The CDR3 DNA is TGTGCCAGCAGCCAGGGGGGCTGGGGGAGGACGGACGACAATGAAAAACTGTTTTTT. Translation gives CASSQGGWGRTDDNEKLFF.

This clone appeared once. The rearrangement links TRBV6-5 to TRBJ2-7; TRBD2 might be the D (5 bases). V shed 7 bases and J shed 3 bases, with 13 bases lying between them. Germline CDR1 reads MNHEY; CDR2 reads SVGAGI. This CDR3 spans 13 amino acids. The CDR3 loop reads CASKTTAGYEQYF. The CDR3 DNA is TGTGCCAGCAAAACTACCGCGGGCTACGAGCAGTACTTC.

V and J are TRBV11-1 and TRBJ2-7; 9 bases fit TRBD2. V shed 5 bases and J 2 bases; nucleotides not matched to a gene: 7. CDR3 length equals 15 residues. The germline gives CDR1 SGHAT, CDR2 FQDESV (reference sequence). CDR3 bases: TGTGCCAGCAGCGGGGTGACTAGCGGAGCCTACGAGCAGTACTTC. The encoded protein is CASSGVTSGAYEQYF.

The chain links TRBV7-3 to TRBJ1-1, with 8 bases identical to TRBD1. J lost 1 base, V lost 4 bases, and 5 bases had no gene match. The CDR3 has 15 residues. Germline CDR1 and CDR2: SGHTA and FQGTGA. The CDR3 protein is CASSSGQAPNTEAFF. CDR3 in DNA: TGTGCCAGCAGCTCGGGACAGGCGCCGAACACTGAAGCTTTCTTT.

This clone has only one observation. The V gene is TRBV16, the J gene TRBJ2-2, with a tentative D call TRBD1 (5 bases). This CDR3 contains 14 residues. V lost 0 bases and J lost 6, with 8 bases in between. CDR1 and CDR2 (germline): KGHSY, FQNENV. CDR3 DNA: TGTGCCAGCAGCCAATCCAGGGCTTCCGGGGAGCTGTTTTTT. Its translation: CASSQSRASGELFF.

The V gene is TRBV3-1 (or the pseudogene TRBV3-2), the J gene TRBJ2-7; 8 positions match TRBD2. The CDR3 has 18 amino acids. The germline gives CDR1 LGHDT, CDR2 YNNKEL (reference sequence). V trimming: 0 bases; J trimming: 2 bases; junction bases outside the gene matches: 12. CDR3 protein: CASSQDVGPSGLPYEQYF. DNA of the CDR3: TGTGCCAGCAGCCAAGATGTCGGGCCTAGCGGGTTGCCCTACGAGCAGTACTTC.

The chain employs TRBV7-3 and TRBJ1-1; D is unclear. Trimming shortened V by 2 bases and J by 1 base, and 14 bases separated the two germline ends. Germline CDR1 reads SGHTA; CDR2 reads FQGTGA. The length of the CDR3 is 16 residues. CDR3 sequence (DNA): TGTGCCAGCAGCTTACTTGGCGGGATCTCGAACACTGAAGCTTTCTTT. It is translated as CASSLLGGISNTEAFF. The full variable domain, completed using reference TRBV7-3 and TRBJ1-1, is GAGVSQTPSNKVTEKGKYVELRCDPISGHTALYWYRQSLGQGPEFLIYFQGTGAADDSGLPNDRFFAVRPEGSVSTLKIQRTERGDSAVYLCASSLLGGISNTEAFFGQGTRLTVV.

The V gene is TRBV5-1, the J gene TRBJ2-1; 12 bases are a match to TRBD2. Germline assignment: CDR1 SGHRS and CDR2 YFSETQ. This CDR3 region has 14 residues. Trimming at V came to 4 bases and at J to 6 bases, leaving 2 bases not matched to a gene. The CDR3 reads CASSKTSGGNEQFF. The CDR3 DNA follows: TGCGCCAGCAGCAAGACTAGCGGGGGCAATGAGCAGTTCTTC.

This CDR3 reads CASSFNYEQYF. DNA for the CDR3: TGTGCCAGCAGTTTTAACTACGAGCAGTACTTC. The J gene is TRBJ2-7, the V gene TRBV27; no definite D call. Germline CDR1 is MNHEY and CDR2 is SMNVEV (reference sequence). The CDR3 has 11 amino acids. Trimming cost V 3 bases and J 3 bases, with 3 bases left between them.

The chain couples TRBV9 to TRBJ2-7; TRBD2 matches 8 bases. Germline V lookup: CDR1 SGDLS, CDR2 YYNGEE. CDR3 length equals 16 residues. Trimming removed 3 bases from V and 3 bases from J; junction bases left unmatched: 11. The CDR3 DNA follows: TGTGCCAGCAGCGCCGCCCCCCTAGCGGGTGGCTACGAGCAGTACTTC. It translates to CASSAAPLAGGYEQYF. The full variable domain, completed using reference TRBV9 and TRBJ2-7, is DSGVTQTPKHLITATGQRVTLRCSPRSGDLSVYWYQQSLDQGLQFLIQYYNGEERAKGNILERFSAQQFPDLHSELNLSSLELGDSALYFCASSAAPLAGGYEQYFGPGTRLTVT.

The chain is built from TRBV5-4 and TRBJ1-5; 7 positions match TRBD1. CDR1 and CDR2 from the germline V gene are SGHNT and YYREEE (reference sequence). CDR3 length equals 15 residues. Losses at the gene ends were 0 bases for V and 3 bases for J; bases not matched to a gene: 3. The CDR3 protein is CASSLDRGFNQPQHF. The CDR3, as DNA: TGTGCCAGCAGCTTGGACAGGGGATTCAATCAGCCCCAGCATTTT.

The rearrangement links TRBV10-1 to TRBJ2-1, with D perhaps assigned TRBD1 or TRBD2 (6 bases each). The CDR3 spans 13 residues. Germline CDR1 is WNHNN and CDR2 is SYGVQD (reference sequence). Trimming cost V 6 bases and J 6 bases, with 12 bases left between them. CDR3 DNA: TGCGCCAGCAGCGAGGGGGGCCGCAATGAGCAGTTCTTC. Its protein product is CASSEGGRNEQFF.

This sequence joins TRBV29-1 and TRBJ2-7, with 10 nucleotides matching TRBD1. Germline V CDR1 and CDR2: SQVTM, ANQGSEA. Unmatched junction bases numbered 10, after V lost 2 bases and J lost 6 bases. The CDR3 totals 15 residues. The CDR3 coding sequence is TGCAGCGTTGAACAAAGGGACAGGGGCGTGCGCGAGCAGTACTTC. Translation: CSVEQRDRGVREQYF.

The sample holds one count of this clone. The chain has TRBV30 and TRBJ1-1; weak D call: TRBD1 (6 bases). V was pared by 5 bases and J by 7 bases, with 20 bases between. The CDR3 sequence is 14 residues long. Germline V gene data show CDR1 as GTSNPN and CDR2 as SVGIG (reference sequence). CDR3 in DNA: TGTGCCTGGGAGTATGGGGGGGGCGCTGGTGAAGCTTTCTTT. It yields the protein CAWEYGGGAGEAFF.